The 9 T cell receptor beta chains listed next were all sequenced from one sample in a study of cytomegalovirus exposure and HLA in healthy donors. PCR primers comprised 60 Vbeta and 13 Jbeta primers. This table comes from immunoSEQ multiplex PCR, and its TCRdb copy is limited to in-frame clones, with some not included. The sample gives some 160,000 clones, 75% to 90% of which show up once; around 5.8% is in the top ten. Sample: PBMCs. The origin of the receptors is a male donor in good health and CMV-seropositive.

In its sample, this clone was seen once. The V and J genes are TRBV5-6 and TRBJ2-7; D remains unclear. The ends were cut back, 0 bases at V and 3 bases at J, with 4 bases in the middle. This CDR3 comprises 12 residues. Germline lookup yields CDR1 SGHDT and CDR2 YYEEEE. DNA of the CDR3: TGTGCCAGCAGCTTGGCTAACTACGAGCAGTACTTC. The encoded protein is CASSLANYEQYF.

In this sample, this clone turned up once. The V gene is TRBV19, the J gene TRBJ1-5; 7 bases are a match to TRBD1. Germline CDR1 LNHDA, CDR2 SQIVND (reference sequence). The CDR3 length is 15 residues. V shed 6 bases and J 5 bases; nucleotides not matched to a gene: 10. CDR3 amino acids: CASRVLGTVDQPQHF. CDR3 coding DNA: TGTGCCAGTAGGGTCCTTGGGACAGTGGATCAGCCCCAGCATTTT.

The genes are TRBV2 and TRBJ1-5, with unresolved D. V was pared by 1 base and J by 0 bases, with 16 bases between. The CDR3 covers 18 residues. Germline CDR1 and CDR2: SNHLY and FYNNEI. DNA of the CDR3: TGTGCCAGCAGTGAAGGGGGAACCGGGGTCTATAGCAATCAGCCCCAGCATTTT. Encoded protein: CASSEGGTGVYSNQPQHF.

V gene TRBV4-2 combines with J gene TRBJ2-3; 16 bases agree with TRBD2. The CDR3 runs 21 residues. J lost 4 bases, V lost 3 bases, and 16 bases had no gene match. The V gene's germline CDR1 is LGHNA and CDR2 YNFKEQ. The CDR3 loop is CASSQMAFPGLAGGGADTQYF. In nucleotides, the CDR3 is TGTGCCAGCAGCCAGATGGCCTTCCCGGGACTAGCGGGAGGGGGTGCAGATACGCAGTATTTT.

This chain connects TRBV27 to TRBJ2-7, with TRBD1 identical over 12 bases. Germline CDR1 reads MNHEY; CDR2 reads SMNVEV (reference sequence). The CDR3 covers 15 residues. The V segment lost 3 bases and the J segment 5 bases; nucleotides outside the gene matches: 5. CDR3 residues: CASSFRDRGRNEQYF. In DNA form, the CDR3 reads TGTGCCAGCAGTTTCCGGGACAGGGGGCGAAACGAGCAGTACTTC.

The chain uses TRBV7-2 and TRBJ1-3, with 7 bases aligning to TRBD1. Germline V gene sequence: CDR1 SGHTA, CDR2 FQGNSA. The trim removed 5 bases at V and 1 base at J, leaving 2 bases unmatched. This CDR3 has 14 amino acids. The CDR3 sequence: CASSPGQSGNTIYF. DNA of the CDR3: TGTGCCAGCAGCCCGGGACAGTCTGGAAACACCATATATTTT.

This clone was found a few times. This rearrangement joins TRBV10-3 to TRBJ2-1; TRBD2 matches 16 bases. There are 18 residues in the CDR3. The V gene's germline CDR1 is ENHRY and CDR2 SYGVKD. V lost 3 bases, J lost 3 bases, and 5 bases stayed unmatched. This CDR3 is CAISDPGLAGGRYNEQFF. For the CDR3, the DNA is TGTGCCATCAGTGACCCGGGACTAGCGGGAGGGCGCTACAATGAGCAGTTCTTC.

The chain links TRBV7-3 to TRBJ1-6, with 7 bases aligning to TRBD1. Germline-derived CDR1 and CDR2 are SGHTA and FQGTGA. The CDR3 is 16 residues long. Unmatched junction bases numbered 9, after V lost 3 bases and J lost 7 bases. The CDR3 DNA sequence: TGTGCCAGCAGCTTGGGAGGCCCAGGGGGGAATTCACCCCTCCACTTT. This codes for CASSLGGPGGNSPLHF.

The chain couples TRBV7-2 to TRBJ1-1, with D perhaps TRBD1 (5 bases). The CDR3 is made up of 15 amino acids. V was clipped by 4 bases and J by 4 bases, with 16 bases between them. Germline loops: CDR1 SGHTA, CDR2 FQGNSA. CDR3 sequence (DNA): TGTGCCAGCAGCTGGTCCAATTCAGGGTTCACTGAAGCTTTCTTT. Residues: CASSWSNSGFTEAFF.